This T cell receptor (beta chain) was identified during a study of control samples from healthy donors and cancer patients (TCRdb year 2020). The library was built by means of the immunoSEQ multiplex PCR assay. Imported from immuneACCESS, the table was reduced by TCRdb to in-frame sequences with V and J called. These copies leave out some clones; in studies compared against another copy, an unresolved V gene accounts for under half, and the cause of the remainder is not known. Present in this sample are 150,000 to 200,000 clones, roughly 89% of which were seen just once. Together, the top ten hold around 12% of the sample. This clone came up a few times. What antigen it recognizes has not been identified. Nothing much larger sits one base from this clone, and base qualities are not available. The CDR3, cysteine through phenylalanine, is 15 amino acids long. The only DNA kept is the CDR3, 45 bases in frame from the first base. The trim is 1 base for V and 9 bases for J, with a gap of 13 bases between the germline ends. The germline V gene (reference sequence) specifies LGHDT as CDR1 and YNNKEL as CDR2.

The origin of this receptor is a man aged 25 to 45 in good health. The rearranged chain carries TRBV3-1 (or the pseudogene TRBV3-2) and TRBJ1-6; a tentative D call is TRBD1 (5 bases match). The sample consisted of blood. The CDR3 protein is CASSQARTTTSPLHF. The bases are TGTGCCAGCAGCCAAGCACGGACAACCACTTCACCCCTCCACTTT.